This TCR beta chain was sequenced in a study of blood T cells in healthy people across ages (dated by TCRdb to between 2015 and 2016). As for the study more broadly: In model experiments, template switching captured about one uniquely barcoded TCR beta cDNA molecule for every two T cells. The study analyzed two additional independent replicas of 1 million unique cDNA reads from the same blood draw for two donors, one aged 18 to 29 and one aged 80 or older. Age-related changes in TCR beta repertoire diversity were measured in the study by deep sequencing normalized with unique cDNA molecular identifiers. Donors were grouped into four age groups: young (average approximately 16 years), middle-aged (under 40), aged (around 66) and long-lived (around 80). Summary of the overall study and its limitations: Observed TCR beta diversity per million T cells fell roughly linearly with age, and a significant reduction was already apparent by age around 40. A strong correlation was found between observed TCR beta diversity and the percentage of naive T cells measured by flow cytometry. Estimates of total diversity based on one million sequenced T cells were regarded as lower bounds and as underestimates. The CMV infection status of donors was not known, potentially confounding age-related changes in expanded clonotypes. Since profiling was done on bulk unsorted PBMCs, naive and antigen-experienced compartments could not be conclusively compared. The long-lived group showed more naive CD4+ T cells, fewer expanded clones and increased TCR diversity than the aged group, suggesting age selection.

Comments on this clonotype: The target of this receptor is not known. Base-call qualities are not available, and no considerably larger clone is one nucleotide away.

The CDR3 covers 16 residues, taking in both the cysteine and the phenylalanine. Just the 48-base CDR3 DNA is kept, in frame starting at base 1. Reading the germline V gene gives CDR1 SGHDN and CDR2 FVKESK. V was cut back by 4 bases and J by 0 bases, leaving a gap of 10 bases between them. The library came from 5' RACE. Data came from an Illumina HiSeq 2500. A second PCR of roughly 6 to 12 cycles was performed with a sample-barcoded 5' primer and a J-beta primer mix. A unique molecular identifier was introduced onto each TCR beta cDNA molecule by a template-switch 5' adaptor carrying 12 random nucleotides. Each sample yielded at least 3 million CDR3-containing paired-end reads. First-strand cDNA was synthesized from all RNA with the Mint cDNA synthesis kit, primed by a TRBC-specific oligonucleotide. After uracil-DNA glycosylase treatment, a first 18-cycle PCR used universal primers M1SS and BC2_uni_R on all cDNA. Processing in the source paper ran as follows. For normalization, 1 million high-quality reads, each with a distinct molecular identifier, were randomly selected from each sample. Instead of being binned into consensus sequences, reads that shared molecular identifiers were thrown out. MiTCR, run with a Q25 quality threshold and the strictest error-elimination algorithm, handled CDR3 identification, clonotype clustering and error correction. Lower-bound total TCR beta diversity was estimated with a nonparametric unseen species model using Euler transformation. The raw public reads went through TCRdb reprocessing: fastp at Q25, MiXCR clone calling, in-frame beta chains kept. Identical CDR3 proteins give one entry, which carries the most common genes and DNA. None of the V and J calls come from the authors' own analysis; TCRdb made them. The sample table contains some 800,000 distinct CDR3 sequences; only one count was recorded for roughly 25% of them. The ten largest make up more than 3% of the sample.

The donors were about 40 Caucasian individuals from Russia, aged roughly 6 to 95 years, who were systemically healthy. Each donor gave ten milliliters of peripheral blood, drawn into EDTA-treated Vacutainer tubes. Ficoll-Paque density-gradient centrifugation was used to isolate PBMCs, with at least 6 million per sample. Trizol reagent was used to extract total RNA from the PBMCs, yielding at least 6 micrograms per sample. For every donor, an aliquot of PBMCs went through flow cytometry to measure the percentages of naive CD45RAhigh/CD27high T cells. Separately, the same data were catalogued under a study of T cells of mothers and their children. Looking at the second paper: The donors were nine systemically healthy Caucasian individuals, made up of three mothers and their six children. cDNA synthesis consumed the entire amount of extracted RNA, loaded at about 1.5 ug RNA in each 15 ul reaction. Sample barcodes and 2-4 random nucleotides were added via the M1S primer in the second PCR. More than 8 million TCR beta CDR3 reads were obtained from each mother, and some 3 million reads were obtained from each child. Thymic selection shapes the output of TCR recombination in a similar way in related and unrelated pairs, and inherited differences have a minor effect. Normalized repertoire overlap in related mother-child pairs was always slightly higher than in unrelated mother-child pairs, but the difference was never significant. No persistent microchimeric T cell clones were detected, at a sensitivity of roughly 100 clones per million clonotypes. To look for features that set related mother-child pairs apart from unrelated individuals, the researchers ran deep NGS to compare the TCR beta repertoires of mothers and children. On average, the children were around 11 +/- 4 years old, while the mothers were about 38 +/- 4 years old. After adapter ligation with NEBNext reagents, the libraries were sequenced on Illumina HiSeq 2000 with 100+100 nt paired-end reads. To prevent cross-contamination, the mother and child libraries were prepared one month apart and sequenced in separate runs. For each donor, between about 500,000 and 2,200,000 distinct TCR beta clonotypes were identified. Naive TCR beta clonotypes were estimated from low-frequency clonotypes matched to each donor's FACS-determined naive share, without sorting.

The clonotype was recovered from a boy aged 10-17 years in good health. This chain is built from TRBV14 and TRBJ2-6, and TRBD1 may be the D gene, going by 5 matching bases. Sequencing was performed on blood. The DNA sequence is given as TGTGCCAGCAGCCCCCTTGGGGCCTCTGGGGCCAACGTCCTGACTTTC. The encoded protein is CASSPLGASGANVLTF.